The rows below give T cell receptor beta chains drawn from one sample of a study of cytomegalovirus exposure and HLA in healthy donors. Sequenced by immunoSEQ multiplex PCR; TCRdb stores in-frame clones only, minus some. This sample has approximately 82,000 clones; 70% to 75% occur once, and the top ten carry 6.2%. Sequenced input: PBMCs. These receptors originate from a woman aged 45 to 65 in good health and CMV-seropositive. Both conserved end residues are part of each CDR3. The order of the fields is V gene, clone size, D gene, J gene, CDR3 protein, CDR3 DNA. D genes are given only for firm matches. Clone size is stated in some rows and not others, as once, few, many or a class when expanded.

>TRBV18|NA|TRBD1|TRBJ1-2
CASSPRDRGLYTF
TGTGCCAGCTCACCACGGGACAGGGGGCTTTACACCTTC
>TRBV10-3|NA|NA|TRBJ1-5
CAISETYEVYQPQHF
TGTGCCATCAGTGAGACCTACGAGGTGTATCAGCCCCAGCATTTT
>TRBV28|NA|TRBD1|TRBJ1-5
CASSPRTGPVGSNQPQHF
TGTGCCAGCAGTCCAAGGACAGGACCGGTAGGTAGCAATCAGCCCCAGCATTTT
>TRBV6-1|few|NA|TRBJ2-1
CASTPQRVNEQFF
TGTGCCAGCACCCCCCAACGAGTTAATGAGCAGTTCTTC
>TRBV10-1|NA|TRBD1|TRBJ2-7
CASSERGQGTSYEQYF
TGCGCCAGCAGTGAGAGGGGACAGGGCACCTCATACGAGCAGTACTTC
>TRBV5-5|NA|NA|TRBJ2-7
CASSLRGKDYEQYF
TGTGCCAGCAGCTTACGGGGGAAAGATTACGAGCAGTACTTC
>TRBV29-1|NA|TRBD2|TRBJ2-5
CSTSIWAGRGETQYF
TGCAGCACCTCAATCTGGGCAGGGAGGGGAGAGACCCAGTACTTC
>TRBV27|NA|NA|TRBJ2-5
CASSLSGRQETQYF
TGTGCCAGCAGTTTATCTGGGAGGCAAGAGACCCAGTACTTC
>TRBV7-9|NA|NA|TRBJ2-7
CASSPRDTLYEQYF
TGTGCCAGCAGCCCCCGCGACACCCTCTACGAGCAGTACTTC
>TRBV5-4|NA|NA|TRBJ2-7
CASSHRTSSYEQYF
TGTGCCAGCAGCCATAGGACATCCTCCTACGAGCAGTACTTC
>TRBV10-2|NA|NA|TRBJ2-1
CASSGDTSYNEQFF
TGCGCCAGCAGCGGGGACACCTCATACAATGAGCAGTTCTTC
>TRBV7-9|once|TRBD2|TRBJ2-3
CASTGLAGGPDTQYF
TGTGCCAGCACCGGACTAGCGGGAGGTCCAGATACGCAGTATTTT
>TRBV27|NA|TRBD2|TRBJ2-2
CASSPRAGVTGELFF
TGTGCCAGCAGCCCCAGGGCGGGAGTCACCGGGGAGCTGTTTTTT
>TRBV6-6|NA|NA|TRBJ2-3
CASSSPVGGDTQYF
TGTGCCAGCAGTTCCCCGGTGGGGGGAGATACGCAGTATTTT
>TRBV14|NA|NA|TRBJ1-3
CASSSQQTLSGNTIYF
TGTGCCAGCAGCTCGCAACAGACGTTGTCTGGAAACACCATATATTTT
>TRBV19|few|TRBD1|TRBJ2-1
CASSEVGTGRGDEQFF
TGTGCCAGTAGTGAAGTTGGGACAGGGAGGGGGGATGAGCAGTTCTTC
>TRBV7-3|NA|TRBD1|TRBJ1-2
CASSYRGASVYGYTF
TGTGCCAGCAGCTACAGGGGCGCCTCGGTCTATGGCTACACCTTC
>TRBV5-1|once|TRBD1|TRBJ2-7
CASRKGQGYEQYF
TGCGCCAGCAGGAAGGGACAGGGCTACGAGCAGTACTTC
>TRBV28|NA|NA|TRBJ1-1
CASGGIKGEAFF
TGTGCCAGCGGGGGCATCAAGGGGGAAGCTTTCTTT
>TRBV11-2|NA|NA|TRBJ1-3
CASSPGGNTIYF
TGTGCCAGCAGCCCCGGTGGAAACACCATATATTTT
>TRBV18|NA|NA|TRBJ2-2
CASSPTGGELFF
TGTGCCAGCTCACCAACCGGCGGGGAGCTGTTTTTT
>TRBV6-6|NA|TRBD2|TRBJ2-7
CASSQLAGDYEQYF
TGTGCCAGCAGCCAACTAGCGGGAGATTACGAGCAGTACTTC
>TRBV6-6|NA|TRBD1|TRBJ1-3
CATGTAGNTIYF
TGTGCCACCGGGACAGCTGGAAACACCATATATTTT
>TRBV9|NA|TRBD2|TRBJ2-2
CASSVLAGGPVRELFF
TGTGCCAGCAGCGTATTGGCGGGAGGGCCAGTCAGGGAGCTGTTTTTT
>TRBV9|NA|NA|TRBJ2-1
CASSVGQLNNEQFF
TGTGCCAGCAGCGTAGGTCAACTCAACAATGAGCAGTTCTTC
>TRBV30|NA|NA|TRBJ2-2
CAWTVSTNTGELFF
TGTGCCTGGACGGTTTCAACGAACACCGGGGAGCTGTTTTTT
>TRBV9|NA|NA|TRBJ2-3
CASSVAVVPDTQYF
TGTGCCAGCAGCGTAGCCGTAGTCCCAGATACGCAGTATTTT
>TRBV5-6|NA|TRBD1|TRBJ1-1
CASSLYRGYTEAFF
TGTGCCAGCAGCTTGTACAGGGGGTACACTGAAGCTTTCTTT
>TRBV6-6|NA|TRBD1|TRBJ2-6
CASTTDRNSGANVLTF
TGTGCCAGCACAACGGACAGGAACTCTGGGGCCAACGTCCTGACTTTC
>TRBV27|NA|NA|TRBJ1-4
CASSLLGRREKLFF
TGTGCCAGCAGTTTGTTGGGGAGGAGGGAAAAACTGTTTTTT
>TRBV6-5|NA|NA|TRBJ2-1
CASRMTGYNEQFF
TGTGCCAGCAGGATGACTGGCTACAATGAGCAGTTCTTC
>TRBV19|NA|TRBD1|TRBJ1-5
CASSSGQGGAGNQPQHF
TGTGCCAGTAGTTCGGGACAGGGGGGCGCGGGCAATCAGCCCCAGCATTTT
>TRBV19|medium-sized|NA|TRBJ2-2
CASKSPGDTGELFF
TGTGCCAGTAAGAGCCCAGGGGACACCGGGGAGCTGTTTTTT
>TRBV6-5|NA|TRBD1|TRBJ2-5
CASSYGTGRGETQYF
TGTGCCAGCAGTTACGGGACAGGGAGAGGGGAGACCCAGTACTTC
>TRBV4-1|few|NA|TRBJ1-5
CASSQTRGSNQPQHF
TGCGCCAGCAGCCAAACCAGGGGCAGCAATCAGCCCCAGCATTTT
>TRBV27|NA|TRBD1|TRBJ1-2
CASTSDYRGYGYTF
TGTGCCAGCACCTCGGATTACAGGGGCTATGGCTACACCTTC
>TRBV5-6|NA|NA|TRBJ1-1
CASSLPARGMNTEAFF
TGTGCCAGCAGCCTACCCGCACGGGGGATGAACACTGAAGCTTTCTTT